This T cell receptor (beta chain) was captured by sequencing in a study of CXCR3-negative and CXCR3-positive naive CD8 T cells. Whole-study findings and limits: A higher hydrophobicity marked the TRB CDR3s of CXCR3-positive naive cells versus CXCR3-negative naive cells.

About this clonotype: No antigen is known for it.

UMI-labeled 5' RACE TRB cDNA libraries were prepared from the cells. TCRdb re-called the 5' RACE reads and gives one entry per CDR3 protein, without DNA. Here the sample table reports over 70,000 distinct CDR3 sequences. Germline CDR1 and CDR2: DFQATT and SNEGSKA (reference sequence). This CDR3 has 15 amino acids. The gene calls are TRBV20-1 and TRBJ2-3; the D gene TCRdb calls, TRBD1, cannot be checked with no DNA. This clonotype was obtained from a human donor in good health. Some clones in this sample may be carry-over from other donors' samples. Input material: naive CXCR3+ CD8+ T cells from blood. Sample subset: CD45RO-CCR7+CD27+CD95- naive CD8+ T cells expressing CXCR3 (TNR3+). The CDR3 reads CSARGLRDRASTQYF.